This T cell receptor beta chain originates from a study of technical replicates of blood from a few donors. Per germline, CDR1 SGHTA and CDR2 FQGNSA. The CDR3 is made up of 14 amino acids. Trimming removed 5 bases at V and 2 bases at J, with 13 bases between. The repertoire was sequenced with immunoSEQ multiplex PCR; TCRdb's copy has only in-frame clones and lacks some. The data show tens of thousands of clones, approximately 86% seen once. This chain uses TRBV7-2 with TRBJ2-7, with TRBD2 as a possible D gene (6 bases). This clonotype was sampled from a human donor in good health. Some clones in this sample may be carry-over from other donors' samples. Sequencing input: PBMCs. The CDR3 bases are TGTGCCAGCAGCATTGGAGGGCAAACCTACGAGCAGTACTTC. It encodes CASSIGGQTYEQYF.